This entry concerns a single T cell receptor (beta chain). Its antigen is unknown. There are no base qualities to consult, and no much larger clone falls within one base. After removal of 0 bases from V and 2 bases from J, the junction retains 4 bases not matched to a gene. From a lookup of the germline V gene, CDR1 and CDR2 are KGHSH and LQKENI. The cysteine opens and the phenylalanine closes a CDR3 of 16 amino acids. Only CDR3 DNA remains: 48 bases, in frame from the first base. These data belong to a study of control samples from healthy donors and cancer patients (dated by TCRdb to 2018 to 2021). Receptor libraries were prepared by the immunoSEQ multiplex PCR assay. The table comes from immuneACCESS by way of TCRdb, which keeps in-frame sequences with V and J called. Part of the clones is missing from these tables; in studies checked, under half for an unresolved V gene and the rest for unknown reasons. The sample includes 110,000 or so clones, with about 89% observed a single time. The ten biggest clones cover 17% of the sample.

This receptor was obtained from a woman aged 45-65 years in good health. The chain uses TRBV18 and TRBJ2-3, with 8 bases matching TRBD2. The sample taken for sequencing was blood. The sequence in DNA is TGTGCCAGCTCACCACCGCTAGCGGGCCACACAGATACGCAGTATTTT. It specifies CASSPPLAGHTDTQYF.